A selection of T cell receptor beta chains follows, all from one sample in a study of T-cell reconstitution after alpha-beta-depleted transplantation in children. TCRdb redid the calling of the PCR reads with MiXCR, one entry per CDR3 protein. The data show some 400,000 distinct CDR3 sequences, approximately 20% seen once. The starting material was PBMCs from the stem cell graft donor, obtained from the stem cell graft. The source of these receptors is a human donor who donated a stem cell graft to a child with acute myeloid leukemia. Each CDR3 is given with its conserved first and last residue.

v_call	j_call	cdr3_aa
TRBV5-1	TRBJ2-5	CASSLYSSGIQETQYF
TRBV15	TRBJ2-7	CATSINRGSYEQYF
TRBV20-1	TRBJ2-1	CSARAGTSFYNEQFF
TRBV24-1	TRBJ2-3	CATSDLQQETQYF
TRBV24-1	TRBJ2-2	CATSADSSTGELFF
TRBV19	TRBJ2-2	CASSTGAGHTGELFF
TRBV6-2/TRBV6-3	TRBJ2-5	CASKTGQETQYF
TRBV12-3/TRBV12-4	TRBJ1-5	CASSTGDDQPQHF
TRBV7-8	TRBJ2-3	CASSKATDTQYF
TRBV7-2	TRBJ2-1	CASSLIQYNEQFF
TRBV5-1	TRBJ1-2	CASSLVGTNYGYTF
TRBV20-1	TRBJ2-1	CSARSPEQFF
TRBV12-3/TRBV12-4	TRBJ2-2	CASSLGLGELFF
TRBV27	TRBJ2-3	CASSYQGNTQYF
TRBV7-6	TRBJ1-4	CASSLELGGPNEKLFF
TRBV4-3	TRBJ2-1	CASSQDRHGGSYNEQFF
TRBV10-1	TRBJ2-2	CASRPGTANTGELFF
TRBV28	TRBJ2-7	CASRPGLTYEQYF
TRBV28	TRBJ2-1	CASSTRDSRDEQFF
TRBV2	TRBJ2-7	CASSLDRLPYEQYF
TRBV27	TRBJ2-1	CASSPVGGHLMDEQFF
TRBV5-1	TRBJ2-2	CASSSGFTGELFF
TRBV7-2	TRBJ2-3	CASSSTYGDTQYF
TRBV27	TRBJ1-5	CASSLSAGQPQHF
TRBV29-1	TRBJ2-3	CSAPGQGNTDTQYF